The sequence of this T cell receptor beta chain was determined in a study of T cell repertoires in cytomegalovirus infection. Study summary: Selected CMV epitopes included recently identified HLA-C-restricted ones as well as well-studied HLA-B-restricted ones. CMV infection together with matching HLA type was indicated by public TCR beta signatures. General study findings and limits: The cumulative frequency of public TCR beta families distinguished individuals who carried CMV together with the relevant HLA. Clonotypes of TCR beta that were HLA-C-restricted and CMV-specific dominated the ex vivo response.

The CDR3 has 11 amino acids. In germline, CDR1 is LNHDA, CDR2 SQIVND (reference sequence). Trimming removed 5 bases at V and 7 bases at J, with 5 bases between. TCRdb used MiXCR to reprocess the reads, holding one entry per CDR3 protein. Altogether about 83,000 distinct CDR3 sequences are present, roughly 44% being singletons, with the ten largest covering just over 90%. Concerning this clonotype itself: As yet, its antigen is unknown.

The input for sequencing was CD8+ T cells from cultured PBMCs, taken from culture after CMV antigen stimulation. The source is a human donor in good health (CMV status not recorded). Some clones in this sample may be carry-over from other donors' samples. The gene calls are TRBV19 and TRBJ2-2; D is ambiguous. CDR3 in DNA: TGTGCCAGTAGTGGCGGCGGGGAGCTGTTTTTT. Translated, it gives CASSGGGELFF.